The clone carrying this T cell receptor (beta chain) was counted only a few times. This specimen comes from a study of T cell repertoires in cytomegalovirus infection. Unmatched junction bases numbered 5, after V lost 4 bases and J lost 5 bases. The CDR3 totals 15 residues. The V gene's germline CDR1 is SEHNR and CDR2 FQNEAQ (reference sequence). TCRdb recomputed calls from the reads with MiXCR, one row per CDR3 protein. The profile shows some 200,000 distinct CDR3 sequences, roughly 20% of them singletons. The chain uses TRBV7-9 and TRBJ2-7, with 13 bases fitting TRBD2. The specimen sequenced was PBMCs. The receptor was derived from a human donor in good health (CMV status not recorded). Some clones in this sample may be carry-over from other donors' samples. CDR3 in amino acids: CASSSRGLAGDEQYF. CDR3 sequence (DNA): TGTGCCAGCAGCTCGAGAGGACTAGCGGGAGACGAGCAGTACTTC. The complete variable domain, with remaining parts taken from reference TRBV7-9 and TRBJ2-7, reads DTGVSQNPRHKITKRGQNVTFRCDPISEHNRLYWYRQTLGQGPEFLTYFQNEAQLEKSRLLSDRFSAERPKGSFSTLEIQRTEQGDSAMYLCASSSRGLAGDEQYFGPGTRLTVT.